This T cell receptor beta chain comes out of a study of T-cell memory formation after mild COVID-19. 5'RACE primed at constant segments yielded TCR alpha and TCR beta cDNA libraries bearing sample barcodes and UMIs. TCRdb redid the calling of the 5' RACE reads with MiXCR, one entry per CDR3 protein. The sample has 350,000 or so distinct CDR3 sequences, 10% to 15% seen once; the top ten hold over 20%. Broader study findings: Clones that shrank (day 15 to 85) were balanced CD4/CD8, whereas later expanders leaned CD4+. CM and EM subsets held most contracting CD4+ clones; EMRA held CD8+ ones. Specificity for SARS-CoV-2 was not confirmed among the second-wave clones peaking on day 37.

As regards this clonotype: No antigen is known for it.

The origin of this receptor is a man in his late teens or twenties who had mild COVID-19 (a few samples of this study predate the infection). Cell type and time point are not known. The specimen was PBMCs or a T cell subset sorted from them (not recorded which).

The CDR3 region is CASSWMGGFQETQYF. The CDR3 DNA follows: TGTGCCAGCAGCTGGATGGGGGGGTTCCAAGAGACCCAGTACTTC. The chain combines TRBV7-6 with TRBJ2-5, with 7 bases matching TRBD2. The ends lost 4 bases at V and 1 base at J; junction bases unmatched: 6. The CDR3 length is 15 residues. The germline CDR1 and CDR2 sequences are SGHVS and FNYEAQ.